Following are 12 T cell receptor beta chains from one sample sequenced in a study of CD8+ T cells in alopecia areata. Sample treatment: oral pan-JAK inhibitor, 5-10 mg twice daily. TCR sequencing used cDNA made by reverse transcription of extracted RNA. Repertoires were generated with immunoSEQ multiplex PCR, while TCRdb's copy carries only in-frame clones and drops some. The sample shows 200,000 to 250,000 clones, 50% to 60% of them seen only once. This material consisted of CD4+ T cells sorted from blood, taken at week 4, from a patient treated with tofacitinib. These receptors originate from a human donor with alopecia areata.

The chain couples TRBV29-1 to TRBJ1-5; no reliable D call. CDR1 SQVTM and CDR2 ANQGSEA come from the germline V gene. The CDR3 consists of 12 residues. V was pared by 6 bases and J by 3 bases, with 9 bases between. CDR3 nucleotide sequence: TGCAGCGTCGCCCGGGACAATCAGCCCCAGCATTTT. It translates to CSVARDNQPQHF.

This chain joins TRBV11-1 and TRBJ2-7; no clear D gene. Trimming stripped 3 bases from V and 1 base from J, with 4 bases between. The CDR3 is made up of 12 amino acids. Germline-derived CDR1 and CDR2 are SGHAT and FQDESV (reference sequence). As DNA, the CDR3 is TGTGCCAGCAGCTTCCAGTCCTACGAGCAGTACTTC. Its protein is CASSFQSYEQYF.

The chain employs TRBV7-2 and TRBJ2-2, with 8 positions matching TRBD2. Trimming cost V 7 bases and J 1 base; bases outside gene matches: 5. Looked up from germline, CDR1 is SGHTA and CDR2 is FQGNSA. This CDR3 spans 15 amino acids. CDR3 loop: CASTSGLGNTGELFF. In nucleotides, the CDR3 is TGTGCCAGCACCTCGGGACTAGGGAACACCGGGGAGCTGTTTTTT.

The chain couples TRBV7-2 to TRBJ2-3; D not certain. Germline lookup yields CDR1 SGHTA and CDR2 FQGNSA. The CDR3 contains 10 residues. V lost 8 bases and J 3 bases, leaving 3 bases between the germline ends. CDR3 protein: CASGTDTQYF. The CDR3 nucleotides are TGTGCCAGCGGAACAGATACGCAGTATTTT.

This clone occurred once. The rearrangement links TRBV30 to TRBJ1-6; D gene unclear. The V gene lost 3 bases and the J gene lost 9 bases, with 18 bases spanning the gap. In germline, CDR1 is GTSNPN, CDR2 SVGIG (reference sequence). The CDR3 totals 15 residues. DNA of the CDR3: TGTGCCTGGAGCGTCGACACCCCGGGCGCTTCACCCCTCCACTTT. Residues: CAWSVDTPGASPLHF. Using reference TRBV30 and TRBJ1-6 for the parts outside the CDR3, the full variable domain is SQTIHQWPATLVQPVGSPLSLECTVEGTSNPNLYWYRQAAGRGLQLLFYSVGIGQISSEVPQNLSASRPQDRQFILSSKKLLLSDSGFYLCAWSVDTPGASPLHFGNGTRLTVT.

This chain links TRBV7-2 with TRBJ1-4; TRBD1 aligns across 10 bases. Germline V lookup: CDR1 SGHTA, CDR2 FQGNSA. The V and J ends lost 7 bases and 6 bases, in that order; junction bases with no gene match: 2. CDR3 size: 13 residues. The CDR3, as DNA: TGTGCCAGCACGGACAGGGGGGATGAAAAACTGTTTTTT. Translation: CASTDRGDEKLFF.

The V call is TRBV5-1, the J call TRBJ1-3; weak D call: TRBD1 (6 bases). Trimming left V 4 bases short and J 0 bases short, with 14 bases between. Germline CDR1 SGHRS, CDR2 YFSETQ. The CDR3 totals 16 residues. CDR3 sequence: CASSPDSSYSGNTIYF. Written as DNA, the CDR3 is TGCGCCAGCAGCCCGGACAGTTCCTACTCTGGAAACACCATATATTTT.

This chain connects TRBV2 to TRBJ2-3, with 7 positions matching TRBD2. There are 14 residues in the CDR3. The germline gives CDR1 SNHLY, CDR2 FYNNEI. Trimming removed 7 bases from V and 3 bases from J; junction bases left unmatched: 7. The CDR3 loop reads CASMGGVRTDTQYF. In nucleotides, the CDR3 is TGTGCCAGCATGGGAGGGGTTCGGACAGATACGCAGTATTTT.

J is TRBJ1-1 and V is TRBV29-1; D gene unclear. Germline CDR1 reads SQVTM; CDR2 reads ANQGSEA. V was clipped by 4 bases and J by 3 bases, with 6 bases between them. The CDR3 consists of 11 residues. In nucleotides, the CDR3 is TGCAGCGTTGTTATGCACACTGAAGCTTTCTTT. Its protein is CSVVMHTEAFF.

This clone was recorded once. This chain links TRBV7-6 with TRBJ1-1; D is uncertain. Trimming left V 1 base short and J 1 base short, with 7 bases between. Per germline, CDR1 SGHVS and CDR2 FNYEAQ. The CDR3 has 14 amino acids. The CDR3 coding sequence is TGTGCCAGCAGCTTAGAGGCCAGGAACACTGAAGCTTTCTTT. Its translation: CASSLEARNTEAFF.

V gene TRBV29-1 combines with J gene TRBJ2-2; D gene unclear. The CDR3 contains 11 residues. Trimming took off 8 bases at V and 6 bases at J, with 10 bases between the two ends. Germline CDR1 reads SQVTM; CDR2 reads ANQGSEA. The CDR3 sequence is CSYRSAGELFF. CDR3 bases: TGCAGCTACCGGAGCGCCGGGGAGCTGTTTTTT.

The J gene is TRBJ1-4, the V gene TRBV29-1; D call uncertain. The CDR3 extends over 12 amino acids. The V gene's germline CDR1 is SQVTM and CDR2 ANQGSEA. Trimming cost V 4 bases and J 12 bases, with 15 bases left between them. The CDR3 loop is CSVASQVGELFF. DNA for the CDR3: TGCAGCGTTGCATCGCAGGTCGGGGAACTGTTTTTT.